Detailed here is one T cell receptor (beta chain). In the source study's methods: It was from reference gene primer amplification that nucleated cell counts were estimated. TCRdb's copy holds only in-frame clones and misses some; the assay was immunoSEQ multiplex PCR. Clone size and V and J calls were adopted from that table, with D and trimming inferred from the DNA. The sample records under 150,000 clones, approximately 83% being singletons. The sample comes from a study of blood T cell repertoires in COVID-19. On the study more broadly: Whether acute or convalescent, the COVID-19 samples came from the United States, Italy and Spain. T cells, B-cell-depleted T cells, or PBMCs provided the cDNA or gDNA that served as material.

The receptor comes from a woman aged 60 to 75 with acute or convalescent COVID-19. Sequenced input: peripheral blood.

As DNA, the CDR3 is TGTGCCAGCAGCTTGCAGGGTATGAACACTGAAGCTTTCTTT. Translating it yields CASSLQGMNTEAFF. This rearrangement joins TRBV5-5 to TRBJ1-1, with TRBD1 as a possible D gene (5 bases). Germline assignment: CDR1 SGHKS and CDR2 YYEKEE (reference sequence). V dropped 1 base and J dropped 0 bases, with 7 bases sitting between them. CDR3 length: 14 amino acids.